This TCR beta chain comes out of a study of graft-versus-host responses after intestinal transplantation. Study-wide background: Each transplant was multivisceral, liver-intestinal, or isolated intestinal. Uniformly, recipients were administered anti-thymocyte globulin induction with subsequent tacrolimus and steroids for around 3 years.

On this clone itself: The target antigen is unknown.

Whole-study findings and limits: The marrow of recipients harbored GvH clones, and ileum or blood showed some of them first. Early after transplant, HvG declines were associated with peak levels of circulating GvH clones.

This table comes from immunoSEQ multiplex PCR, and its TCRdb copy is limited to in-frame clones, with some not included. Of tens of thousands of clones in the sample, over 85% were seen once. The V gene end was trimmed by 5 bases and the J gene end by 6 bases; junction bases not matched to a gene: 12. Germline V gives CDR1 SGHTA, CDR2 FQGTGA. CDR3 length: 17 residues. The material was PBMCs, obtained 786 days after a first intestinal transplant, on the day of a second. The chain employs TRBV7-3 and TRBJ2-3; 12 nucleotides agree with TRBD2. This clonotype was obtained from a human patient who received an intestinal transplant, so some T cells may come from the graft donor. DNA for the CDR3: TGTGCCAGCAGCCGATGGACTAGCGGGACCATCGGGGATACGCAGTATTTT. This sequence encodes CASSRWTSGTIGDTQYF.